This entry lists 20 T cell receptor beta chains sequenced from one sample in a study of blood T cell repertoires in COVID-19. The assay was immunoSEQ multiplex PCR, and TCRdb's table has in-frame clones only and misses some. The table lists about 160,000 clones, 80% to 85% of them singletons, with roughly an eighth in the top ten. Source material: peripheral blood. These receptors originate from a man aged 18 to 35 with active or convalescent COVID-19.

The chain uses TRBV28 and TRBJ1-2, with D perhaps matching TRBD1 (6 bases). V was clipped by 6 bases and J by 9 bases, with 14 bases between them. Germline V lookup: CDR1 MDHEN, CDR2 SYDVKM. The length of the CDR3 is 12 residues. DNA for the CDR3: TGTGCCAGCAGACGACAGGAGCAGAGCTACACCTTC. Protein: CASRRQEQSYTF.

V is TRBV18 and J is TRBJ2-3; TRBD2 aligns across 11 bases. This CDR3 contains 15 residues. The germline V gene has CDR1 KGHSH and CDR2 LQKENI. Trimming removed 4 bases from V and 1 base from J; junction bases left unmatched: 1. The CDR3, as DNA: TGTGCCAGCTCACTGGGACTAGCGGGCACAGATACGCAGTATTTT. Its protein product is CASSLGLAGTDTQYF.

CDR3 region: CATSRVGQGGTGELFF. Written as DNA, the CDR3 is TGTGCCACCAGCAGAGTCGGACAGGGAGGCACCGGGGAGCTGTTTTTT. The J gene is TRBJ2-2, the V gene TRBV15, with 8 bases fitting TRBD1. Germline CDR1 and CDR2: LNHNV and YYDKDF (reference sequence). This CDR3 has 16 amino acids. With V trimmed by 1 base and J by 4 bases, 5 bases remained unmatched.

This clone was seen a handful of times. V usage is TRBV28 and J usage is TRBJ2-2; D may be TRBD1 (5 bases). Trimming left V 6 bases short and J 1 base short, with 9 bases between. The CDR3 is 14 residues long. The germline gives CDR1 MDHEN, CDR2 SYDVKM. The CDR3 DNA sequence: TGTGCCAGCAGGACGACAGAGAACACCGGGGAGCTGTTTTTT. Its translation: CASRTTENTGELFF.

The CDR3 region is CASSRIAGGVTGELFF. The DNA for the CDR3 is TGTGCCAGCAGTCGGATAGCGGGGGGTGTCACCGGGGAGCTGTTTTTT. The rearrangement uses TRBV28 and TRBJ2-2; TRBD2 agrees at 10 bases. Germline-derived CDR1 and CDR2 are MDHEN and SYDVKM. With 5 bases clipped from V and 4 bases from J, the junction kept 7 bases outside the gene matches. The CDR3 has 16 amino acids.

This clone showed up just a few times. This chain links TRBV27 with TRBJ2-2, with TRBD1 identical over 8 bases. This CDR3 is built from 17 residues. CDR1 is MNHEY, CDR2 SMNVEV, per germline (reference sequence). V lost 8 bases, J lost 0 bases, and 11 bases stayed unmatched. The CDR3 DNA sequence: TGTGCCAGCGGTTACGTAGGACAGGGATCGAACACCGGGGAGCTGTTTTTT. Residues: CASGYVGQGSNTGELFF.

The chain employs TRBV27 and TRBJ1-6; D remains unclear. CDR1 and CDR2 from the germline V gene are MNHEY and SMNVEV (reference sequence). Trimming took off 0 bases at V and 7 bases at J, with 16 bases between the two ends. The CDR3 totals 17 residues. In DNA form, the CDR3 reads TGTGCCAGCAGTTTATCAGGTCGGCAGGTCGAAAATTCACCCCTCCACTTT. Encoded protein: CASSLSGRQVENSPLHF.

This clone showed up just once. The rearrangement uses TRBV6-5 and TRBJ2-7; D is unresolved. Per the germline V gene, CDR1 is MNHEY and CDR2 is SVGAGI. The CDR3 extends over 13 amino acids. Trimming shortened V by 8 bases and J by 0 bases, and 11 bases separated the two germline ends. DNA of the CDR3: TGTGCCAGCGGGCCTAACCCCTCCTACGAGCAGTACTTC. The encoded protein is CASGPNPSYEQYF.

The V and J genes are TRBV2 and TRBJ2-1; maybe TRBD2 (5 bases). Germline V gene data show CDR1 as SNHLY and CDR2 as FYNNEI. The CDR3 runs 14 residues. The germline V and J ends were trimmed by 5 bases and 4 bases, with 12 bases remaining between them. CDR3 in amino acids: CASSRLASYNEQFF. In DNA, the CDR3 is TGTGCCAGCAGTCGGCTAGCTTCGTACAATGAGCAGTTCTTC.

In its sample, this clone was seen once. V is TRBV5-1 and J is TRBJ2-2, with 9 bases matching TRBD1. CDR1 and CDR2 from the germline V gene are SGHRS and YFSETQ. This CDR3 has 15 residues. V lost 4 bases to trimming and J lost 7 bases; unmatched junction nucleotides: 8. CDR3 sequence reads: CASSPGDRAVGELFF. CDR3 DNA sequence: TGCGCCAGCAGCCCCGGGGACAGGGCGGTCGGGGAGCTGTTTTTT.

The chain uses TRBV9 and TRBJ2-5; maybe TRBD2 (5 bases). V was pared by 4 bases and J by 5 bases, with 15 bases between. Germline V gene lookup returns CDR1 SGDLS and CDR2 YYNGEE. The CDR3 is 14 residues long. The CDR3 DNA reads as TGTGCCAGCAGCCCACGTTCGGGATTGGAGACCCAGTACTTC. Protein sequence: CASSPRSGLETQYF.

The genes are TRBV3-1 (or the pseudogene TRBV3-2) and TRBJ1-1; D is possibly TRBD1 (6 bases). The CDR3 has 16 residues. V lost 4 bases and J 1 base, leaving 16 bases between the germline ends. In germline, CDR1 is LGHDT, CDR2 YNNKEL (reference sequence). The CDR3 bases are TGTGCCAGCAGCCCATCTAGGACAGAGAAGAACACTGAAGCTTTCTTT. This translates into CASSPSRTEKNTEAFF.

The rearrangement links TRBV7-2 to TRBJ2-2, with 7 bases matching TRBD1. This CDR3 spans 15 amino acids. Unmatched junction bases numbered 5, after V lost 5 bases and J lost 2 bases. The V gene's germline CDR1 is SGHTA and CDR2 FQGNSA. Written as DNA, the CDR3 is TGTGCCAGCAGCCTAGGGGGCCTTAACACCGGGGAGCTGTTTTTT. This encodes CASSLGGLNTGELFF.

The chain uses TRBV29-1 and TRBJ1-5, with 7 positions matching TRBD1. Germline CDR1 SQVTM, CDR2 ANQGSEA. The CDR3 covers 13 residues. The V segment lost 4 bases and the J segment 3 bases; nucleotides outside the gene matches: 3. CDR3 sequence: CSVGDSLNQPQHF. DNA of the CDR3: TGCAGCGTTGGGGACAGCCTCAATCAGCCCCAGCATTTT.

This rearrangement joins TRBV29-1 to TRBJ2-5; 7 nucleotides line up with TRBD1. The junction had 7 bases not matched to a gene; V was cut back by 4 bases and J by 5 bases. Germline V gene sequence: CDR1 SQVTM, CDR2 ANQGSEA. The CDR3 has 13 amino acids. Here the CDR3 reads CSVGRGYWETQYF. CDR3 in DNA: TGCAGCGTTGGCAGGGGGTATTGGGAGACCCAGTACTTC.

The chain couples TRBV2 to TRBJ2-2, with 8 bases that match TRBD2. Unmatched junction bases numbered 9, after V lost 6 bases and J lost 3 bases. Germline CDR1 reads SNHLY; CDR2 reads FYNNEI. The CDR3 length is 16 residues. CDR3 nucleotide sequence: TGTGCCAGCAGCCGTAGGACTAGCCTCTACACCGGGGAGCTGTTTTTT. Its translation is CASSRRTSLYTGELFF.

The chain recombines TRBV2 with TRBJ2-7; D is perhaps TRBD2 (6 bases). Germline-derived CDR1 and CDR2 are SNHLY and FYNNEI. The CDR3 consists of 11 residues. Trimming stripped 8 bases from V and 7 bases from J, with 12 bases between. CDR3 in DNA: TGTGCCAGCGGGACTTCGGGAGAGCAGTACTTC. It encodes CASGTSGEQYF.

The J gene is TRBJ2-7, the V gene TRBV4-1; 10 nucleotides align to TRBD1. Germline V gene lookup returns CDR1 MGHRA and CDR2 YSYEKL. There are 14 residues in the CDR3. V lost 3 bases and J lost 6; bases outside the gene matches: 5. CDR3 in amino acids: CASSQGQGRGEQYF. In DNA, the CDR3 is TGCGCCAGCAGCCAGGGACAGGGGAGGGGCGAGCAGTACTTC.

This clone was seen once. In nucleotides, the CDR3 is TGTGCCAGCCGCGGGGGGGGCGGATACATTCAGTACTTC. Translation gives CASRGGGGYIQYF. This chain joins TRBV18 and TRBJ2-4, with 9 bases identical to TRBD2. The trim removed 8 bases at V and 8 bases at J, leaving 7 bases unmatched. CDR3 length: 13 residues. CDR1 and CDR2 from the germline V gene are KGHSH and LQKENI.

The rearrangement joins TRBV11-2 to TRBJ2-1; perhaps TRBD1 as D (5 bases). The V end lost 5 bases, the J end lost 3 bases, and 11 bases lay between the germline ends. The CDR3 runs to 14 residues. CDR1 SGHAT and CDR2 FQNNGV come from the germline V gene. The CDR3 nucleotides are TGTGCCAGCAGCCCCGACAGAAACTACAATGAGCAGTTCTTC. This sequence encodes CASSPDRNYNEQFF.